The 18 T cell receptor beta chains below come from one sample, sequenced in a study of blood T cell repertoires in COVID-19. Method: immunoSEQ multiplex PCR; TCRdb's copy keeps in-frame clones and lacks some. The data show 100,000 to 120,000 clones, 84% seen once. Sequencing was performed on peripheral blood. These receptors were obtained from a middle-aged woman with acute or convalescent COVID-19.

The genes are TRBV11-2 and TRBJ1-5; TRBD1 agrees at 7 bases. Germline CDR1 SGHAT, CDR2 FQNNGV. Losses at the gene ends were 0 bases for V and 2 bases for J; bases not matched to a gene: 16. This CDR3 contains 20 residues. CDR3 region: CASSLELGSTGWECNQPQHF. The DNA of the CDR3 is TGTGCCAGCAGCTTAGAATTGGGGTCGACAGGGTGGGAGTGCAATCAGCCCCAGCATTTT.

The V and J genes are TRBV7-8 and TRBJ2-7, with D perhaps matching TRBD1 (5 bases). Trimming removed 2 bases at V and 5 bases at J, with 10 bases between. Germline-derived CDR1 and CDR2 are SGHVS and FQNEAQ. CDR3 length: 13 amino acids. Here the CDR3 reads CASSLRGRDEQYF. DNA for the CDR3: TGTGCCAGCAGCTTAAGGGGTCGTGACGAGCAGTACTTC.

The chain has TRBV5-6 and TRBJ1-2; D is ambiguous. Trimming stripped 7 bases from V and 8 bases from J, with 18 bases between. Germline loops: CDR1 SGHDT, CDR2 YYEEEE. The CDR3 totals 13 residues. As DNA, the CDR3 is TGTGCCAGCGAAGAGAAAGAGGGAGTCGGCTACACCTTC. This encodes CASEEKEGVGYTF.

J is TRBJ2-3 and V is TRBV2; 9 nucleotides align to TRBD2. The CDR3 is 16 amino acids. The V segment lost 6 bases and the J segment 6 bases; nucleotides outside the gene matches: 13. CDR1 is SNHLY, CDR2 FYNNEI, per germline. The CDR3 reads CASRMSGGLIADTQYF. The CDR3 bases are TGTGCCAGCAGGATGAGCGGGGGGCTGATCGCCGATACGCAGTATTTT.

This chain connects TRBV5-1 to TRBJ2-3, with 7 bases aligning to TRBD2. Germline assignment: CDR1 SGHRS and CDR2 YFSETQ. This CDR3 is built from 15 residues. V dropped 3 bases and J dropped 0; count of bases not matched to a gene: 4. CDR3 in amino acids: CASSSGGGSTDTQYF. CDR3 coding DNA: TGCGCCAGCAGCTCTGGCGGGGGAAGCACAGATACGCAGTATTTT.

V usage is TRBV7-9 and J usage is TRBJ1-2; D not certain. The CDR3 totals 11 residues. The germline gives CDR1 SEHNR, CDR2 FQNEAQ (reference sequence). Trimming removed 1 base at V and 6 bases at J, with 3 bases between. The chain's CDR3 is CASSLGHGYTF. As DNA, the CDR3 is TGTGCCAGCAGCTTAGGGCATGGCTACACCTTC.

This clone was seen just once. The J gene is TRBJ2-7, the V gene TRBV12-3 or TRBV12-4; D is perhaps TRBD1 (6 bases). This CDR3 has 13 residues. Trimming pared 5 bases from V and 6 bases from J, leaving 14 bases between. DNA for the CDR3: TGTGCCAGCAGTACCCTGACAGGTATCGAGCAGTACTTC. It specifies CASSTLTGIEQYF.

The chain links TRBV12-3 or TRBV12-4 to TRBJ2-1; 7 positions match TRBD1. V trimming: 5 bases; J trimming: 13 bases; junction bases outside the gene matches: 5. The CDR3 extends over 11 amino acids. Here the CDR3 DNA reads TGTGCCAGCAGTGTCAGGGGGAGTCAGTTCTTC. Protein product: CASSVRGSQFF.

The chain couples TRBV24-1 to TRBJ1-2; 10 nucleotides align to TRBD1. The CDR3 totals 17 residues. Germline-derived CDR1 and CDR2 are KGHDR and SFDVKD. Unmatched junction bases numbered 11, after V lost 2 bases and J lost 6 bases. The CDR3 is CATSDSGQGEMTDGYTF. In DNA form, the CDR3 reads TGTGCCACCAGTGATTCCGGACAGGGGGAAATGACGGATGGCTACACCTTC.

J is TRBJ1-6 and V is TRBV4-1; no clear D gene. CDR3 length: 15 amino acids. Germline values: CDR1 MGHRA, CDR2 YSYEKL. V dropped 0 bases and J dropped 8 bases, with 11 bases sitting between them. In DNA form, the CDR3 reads TGCGCCAGCAGCCAAGATGGCCAGTCTTATTCACCCCTCCACTTT. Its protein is CASSQDGQSYSPLHF.

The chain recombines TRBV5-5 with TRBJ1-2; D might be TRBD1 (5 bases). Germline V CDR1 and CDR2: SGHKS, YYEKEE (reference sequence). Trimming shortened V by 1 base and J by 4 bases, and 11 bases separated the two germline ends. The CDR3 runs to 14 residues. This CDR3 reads CASSLRQGFYGYTF. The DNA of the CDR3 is TGTGCCAGCAGCTTGAGGCAGGGCTTCTATGGCTACACCTTC.

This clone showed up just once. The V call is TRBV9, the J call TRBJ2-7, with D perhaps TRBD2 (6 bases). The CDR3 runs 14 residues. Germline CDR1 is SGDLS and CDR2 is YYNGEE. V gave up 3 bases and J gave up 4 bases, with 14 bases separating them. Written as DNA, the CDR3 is TGTGCCAGCAGCGCCGCCGGGAGTACGTACGAGCAGTACTTC. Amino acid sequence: CASSAAGSTYEQYF.

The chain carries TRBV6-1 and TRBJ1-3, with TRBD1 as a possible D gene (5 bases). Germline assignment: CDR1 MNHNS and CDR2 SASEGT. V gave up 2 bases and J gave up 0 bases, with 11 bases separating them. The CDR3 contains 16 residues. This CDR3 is CASSEPGLLSGNTIYF. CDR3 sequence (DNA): TGTGCCAGCAGTGAACCGGGACTTCTCTCTGGAAACACCATATATTTT.

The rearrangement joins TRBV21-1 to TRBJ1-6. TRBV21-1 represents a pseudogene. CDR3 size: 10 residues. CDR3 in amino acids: CASRRRPLHF. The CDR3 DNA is TGTGCCAGCAGAAGGAGACCCCTCCACTTT.

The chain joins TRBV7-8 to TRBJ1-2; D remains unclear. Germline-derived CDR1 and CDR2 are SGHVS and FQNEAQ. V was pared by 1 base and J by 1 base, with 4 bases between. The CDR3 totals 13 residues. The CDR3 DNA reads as TGTGCCAGCAGCTTAGAGAGTAACTATGGCTACACCTTC. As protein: CASSLESNYGYTF. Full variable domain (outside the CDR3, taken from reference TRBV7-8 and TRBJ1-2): GAGVSQSPRYKVAKRGQDVALRCDPISGHVSLFWYQQALGQGPEFLTYFQNEAQLDKSGLPSDRFFAERPEGSVSTLKIQRTQQEDSAVYLCASSLESNYGYTFGSGTRLTVV.

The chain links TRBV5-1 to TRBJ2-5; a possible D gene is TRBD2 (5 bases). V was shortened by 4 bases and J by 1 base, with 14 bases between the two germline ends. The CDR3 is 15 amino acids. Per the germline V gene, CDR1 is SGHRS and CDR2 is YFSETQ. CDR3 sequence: CASSPVLRVQETQYF. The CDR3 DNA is TGCGCCAGCAGCCCAGTTCTGCGGGTCCAAGAGACCCAGTACTTC.

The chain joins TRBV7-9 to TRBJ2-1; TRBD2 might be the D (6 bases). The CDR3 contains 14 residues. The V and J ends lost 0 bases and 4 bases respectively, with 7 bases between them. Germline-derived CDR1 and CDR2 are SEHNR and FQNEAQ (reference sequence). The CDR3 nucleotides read TGTGCCAGCAGCTTAGCGGCGGGGTACAATGAGCAGTTCTTC. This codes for CASSLAAGYNEQFF.

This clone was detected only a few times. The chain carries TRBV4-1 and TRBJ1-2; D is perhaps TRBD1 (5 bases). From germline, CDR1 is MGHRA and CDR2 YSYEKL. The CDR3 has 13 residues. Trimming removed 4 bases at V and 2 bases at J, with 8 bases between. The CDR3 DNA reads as TGCGCCAGCAGCCCGACAGCGAACTATGGCTACACCTTC. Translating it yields CASSPTANYGYTF.